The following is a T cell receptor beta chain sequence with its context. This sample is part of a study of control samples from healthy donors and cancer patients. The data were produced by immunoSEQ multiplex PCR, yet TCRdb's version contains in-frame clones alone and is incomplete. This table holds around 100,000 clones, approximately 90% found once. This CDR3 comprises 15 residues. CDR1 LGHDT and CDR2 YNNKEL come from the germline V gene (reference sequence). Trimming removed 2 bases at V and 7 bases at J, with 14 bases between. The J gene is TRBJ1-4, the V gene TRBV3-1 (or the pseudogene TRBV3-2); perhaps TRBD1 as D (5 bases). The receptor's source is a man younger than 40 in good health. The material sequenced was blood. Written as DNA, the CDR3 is TGTGCCAGCAGCCAATACGGGGGTAACAGTGAAAAACTGTTTTTT. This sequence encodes CASSQYGGNSEKLFF.